The source of this T cell receptor beta chain is a study of shared clonotypes between healthy human individuals. Study conclusions and caveats: Rarefaction analysis demonstrated incomplete sorted-subset sequencing notwithstanding large depth. In general, naive subsets displayed greater estimated richness than memory subsets did. Generation probabilities were higher for clonotypes shared across all four sorted-subset donors than for unshared ones.

Germline loops: CDR1 GTSNPN, CDR2 SVGIG (reference sequence). The V gene end was trimmed by 8 bases and the J gene end by 3 bases; junction bases not matched to a gene: 7. This CDR3 contains 12 residues. As regards this clone: What it binds is unknown.

Produced via immunoSEQ multiplex PCR; TCRdb's table is partial and in-frame only. The sample carries under 850,000 clones, over 55% recorded once. The sequencing input was memory CD4+ T cells sorted from blood. Subset noted: CD45RA-negative fraction. The chain combines TRBV30 with TRBJ2-7; 7 positions agree with TRBD1. This sequence was found in a woman aged 30 to 39 in good health. CDR3 bases: TGTGCCGGAATCCGGGACAGCTACGAGCAGTACTTC. Encoded protein: CAGIRDSYEQYF.